This T cell receptor (beta chain) stems from a study of blood T cell repertoires in COVID-19. About the study: COVID-19 samples, acute and convalescent, were from the United States, Italy and Spain. In each case, the material was cDNA or gDNA derived from T cells, B-cell-depleted T cells, or PBMCs.

Authors' analysis steps: From reference gene primer amplification, estimates of nucleated cell counts were derived. Measured with immunoSEQ multiplex PCR; TCRdb has only the in-frame clones, and not every one. The DNA gave D and trimming, while V, J and clone size come from that table. The data contain roughly 280,000 clones, 88% of them singletons. Enrollment of patients from Seattle took place during active infection, with longitudinal follow-up. Sequencing was carried out using peripheral blood. The sequence was collected from a woman aged 30 to 39 with COVID-19, enrolled during active disease.

The CDR3 bases are TGTGCCAGTAGTCCCCCCACAGGGGGCAATCAGCCCCAGCATTTT. Translating it yields CASSPPTGGNQPQHF. The genes are TRBV19 and TRBJ1-5, with 7 bases identical to TRBD1. The CDR3 is 15 residues long. V dropped 5 bases and J dropped 2; count of bases not matched to a gene: 6. Germline CDR1 LNHDA, CDR2 SQIVND (reference sequence).